This T cell receptor beta chain was captured in a study of T cells in Graves' hyperthyroidism and ophthalmopathy. CDR1 and CDR2 (germline): MDHEN, SYDVKM. CDR3 length: 13 amino acids. V lost 8 bases to trimming and J lost 1 base; unmatched junction nucleotides: 3. TCR beta CDR3 region amplification was performed from RNA transcripts. In the first-round RT-PCR of the TCR CDR3, the HTBI primer set was used. TCRdb itself ran the multiplex PCR reads through MiXCR, one entry per CDR3 protein. The sample holds a few hundred thousand distinct CDR3 sequences, about 14% seen once. This clonotype has ten or more counts.

J is TRBJ2-7 and V is TRBV28; 9 bases align to TRBD2. The specimen was blood. The sequence was obtained from a woman aged 25-40 years with Graves' hyperthyroidism that later progressed to Graves' ophthalmopathy. The CDR3 sequence: CASRTSESYEQYF. In DNA form, the CDR3 reads TGTGCCAGCCGGACTAGCGAGTCCTACGAGCAGTACTTC.